This T cell receptor (beta chain) was profiled in a study of lymphopenia after photon versus proton radiotherapy. V lost 6 bases and J 5 bases, leaving 19 bases between the germline ends. The CDR3 loop spans 15 amino acids. Germline V CDR1 and CDR2: MDHEN, SYDVKM. As to this clone: The antigen remains undetermined.

Profiled with immunoSEQ multiplex PCR; TCRdb holds only in-frame clones, not every one. Of 150,000 or so clones in the sample, about nine tenths were seen once. Notes on the study in general: Post-nadir diversity loss with photons came from oligoclonal expansion, particularly CD8+ Temra cells. Under photons, naive T cells and diversity fell while effector/memory populations rose.

The J gene is TRBJ1-1, the V gene TRBV28, with D unresolved. Here the sequenced sample was peripheral blood, taken from a patient treated with photon-based radiotherapy. This sequence was found in a man aged 45-65 years with gastric cancer. The CDR3 DNA reads as TGTGCCAGCAGGTCCCTTCGGGCTGCAAGAACTGAAGCTTTCTTT. Translated, it gives CASRSLRAARTEAFF.